Below are 26 T cell receptor beta chains sequenced from a single sample in a study of T cell repertoires in cytomegalovirus infection. Their specific antigens are unknown. TCRdb passed the reads through MiXCR, listing each CDR3 protein once. In the table there are a few hundred thousand distinct CDR3 sequences, roughly 43% of which are singletons. The input for sequencing was cultured PBMCs, taken from culture after CMV antigen stimulation. All receptors come from a human donor in good health (CMV status not recorded). Some clones in this sample may be carry-over from other donors' samples.

The chain carries TRBV11-2 and TRBJ1-1; the D gene is possibly TRBD1 (6 bases). Trimming removed 1 base at V and 7 bases at J, with 10 bases between. The CDR3 has 13 residues. In germline, CDR1 is SGHAT, CDR2 FQNNGV. CDR3 sequence: CASSLVRGYEAFF. The DNA of the CDR3 is TGTGCCAGCAGCTTAGTCAGGGGATATGAAGCTTTCTTT.

V gene TRBV4-1 combines with J gene TRBJ2-1, with unresolved D. Germline V gives CDR1 MGHRA, CDR2 YSYEKL. This CDR3 spans 16 amino acids. V was trimmed by 1 base and J by 6 bases, leaving 16 bases between them. CDR3 residues: CASSQVPIPGVNEQFF. As DNA, the CDR3 is TGCGCCAGCAGCCAAGTACCCATTCCTGGGGTCAATGAGCAGTTCTTC.

The CDR3, as DNA: TGTGCCAGTACCCTTAGCGGGGGGGCCGTCAATGAGCAGTTCTTC. This sequence encodes CASTLSGGAVNEQFF. V is TRBV19 and J is TRBJ2-1; 11 bases match TRBD2. Germline values: CDR1 LNHDA, CDR2 SQIVND (reference sequence). The trim removed 7 bases at V and 6 bases at J, leaving 8 bases unmatched. The CDR3 covers 15 residues.

In this sample, this clonotype turned up a few times. The chain uses TRBV25-1 and TRBJ1-6, with 7 bases that match TRBD1. The CDR3 totals 11 residues. The V gene's germline CDR1 is MGHDK and CDR2 SYGVNS. The V and J ends lost 9 bases and 7 bases, in that order; junction bases with no gene match: 0. CDR3 sequence: CARTGNSPLHF. The CDR3 DNA reads TGTGCCAGGACAGGGAATTCACCCCTCCACTTT.

The V and J genes are TRBV20-1 and TRBJ2-3, with D tentatively TRBD2 (6 bases). From germline, CDR1 is DFQATT and CDR2 SNEGSKA (reference sequence). The germline V and J ends were trimmed by 1 base and 2 bases, with 10 bases remaining between them. The CDR3 has 14 residues. Here the CDR3 reads CSARASADTDTQYF. The DNA for the CDR3 is TGCAGTGCTAGAGCTAGCGCCGACACAGATACGCAGTATTTT.

The chain carries TRBV7-2 and TRBJ1-4; D gene ambiguous. The CDR3 spans 15 residues. CDR1 SGHTA and CDR2 FQGNSA come from the germline V gene. V was clipped by 5 bases and J by 5 bases, with 15 bases between them. The CDR3 is CASSARPGLNEKLFF. As DNA, the CDR3 is TGTGCCAGCAGCGCGAGACCGGGGTTAAATGAAAAACTGTTTTTT.

The V gene is TRBV4-1, the J gene TRBJ2-6; 8 nucleotides agree with TRBD2. There are 19 residues in the CDR3. Germline lookup yields CDR1 MGHRA and CDR2 YSYEKL. The J segment lost 0 bases and the V segment lost 1 base, leaving 8 bases of the junction unmatched. CDR3 sequence reads: CASSQGAGGGISGANVLTF. CDR3 nucleotides: TGCGCCAGCAGCCAAGGTGCGGGGGGCGGTATCTCTGGGGCCAACGTCCTGACTTTC.

This clonotype was seen a few times. The rearrangement links TRBV6-5 to TRBJ2-5, with D possibly being TRBD1 (5 bases). This CDR3 comprises 15 residues. Deletions cut 6 bases from V and 4 bases from J, with 18 bases between. CDR1 and CDR2 from the germline V gene are MNHEY and SVGAGI. For the CDR3, the DNA is TGTGCCAGCAGCAAAGGACACCCTCGGCGAGAGACCCAGTACTTC. This translates into CASSKGHPRRETQYF.

This clonotype was counted a few times. The chain carries TRBV6-1 and TRBJ1-1; D is unclear. Deletions cut 4 bases from V and 1 base from J, with 10 bases between. Germline V gene sequence: CDR1 MNHNS, CDR2 SASEGT. This CDR3 spans 14 amino acids. This CDR3 reads CASSVTVGNTEAFF. The CDR3 DNA sequence: TGTGCCAGCAGTGTCACAGTGGGGAACACTGAAGCTTTCTTT.

This chain connects TRBV28 to TRBJ1-1; D is uncertain. The V end was cut by 2 bases, the J end by 1 base, with 8 bases between. The CDR3 covers 14 residues. CDR1 and CDR2 from the germline V gene are MDHEN and SYDVKM. DNA of the CDR3: TGTGCCAGCAGTTTAAGGGCGGCGAACACTGAAGCTTTCTTT. Translating it yields CASSLRAANTEAFF.

The gene calls are TRBV28 and TRBJ1-1; maybe TRBD1 (5 bases). The CDR3 totals 14 residues. V was pared by 6 bases and J by 4 bases, with 15 bases between. CDR1 and CDR2 (germline): MDHEN, SYDVKM. This CDR3 reads CASRFTGGVTEAFF. The CDR3 bases are TGTGCCAGCAGATTTACGGGGGGAGTCACTGAAGCTTTCTTT.

V usage is TRBV12-3 or TRBV12-4 and J usage is TRBJ2-4; D unclear. This CDR3 is 15 amino acids long. The V gene lost 3 bases and the J gene lost 1 base, with 10 bases spanning the gap. For the CDR3, the DNA is TGTGCCAGCAGTTTGAGGTCGCTGGCCAAAAACATTCAGTACTTC. Translation: CASSLRSLAKNIQYF.

Of note for this clonotype: At one end, the junction sequence differs from germline, possibly due to a read error. The chain links TRBV6-4 to TRBJ2-3; D perhaps matches TRBD2 (6 bases). The V gene's germline CDR1 is MRHNA and CDR2 SNTAGT. The CDR3 loop spans 16 amino acids. Here the CDR3 reads CASSYSIGGGTDTQYF. DNA for the CDR3: TGTGCCAGCAGTTACTCGATCGGCGGGGGCACAGATACGCAGTATTTT.

This clonotype was seen only a few times. This chain uses TRBV7-2 with TRBJ1-1; the match to TRBD1 covers 7 bases. With V trimmed by 7 bases and J by 5 bases, 7 bases remained unmatched. Looked up from germline, CDR1 is SGHTA and CDR2 is FQGNSA. The CDR3 consists of 13 residues. The CDR3 bases are TGTGCCAGCATCAGACAGGGCGGAACTGAAGCTTTCTTT. Translation gives CASIRQGGTEAFF.

This chain connects TRBV6-2 or TRBV6-3 to TRBJ2-1; the match to TRBD2 covers 10 bases. Losses at the gene ends were 11 bases for V and 8 bases for J; bases not matched to a gene: 15. Germline assignment: CDR1 MNHEY and CDR2 SVGEGT. The CDR3 runs to 15 residues. In DNA form, the CDR3 reads TGTGCCCGACGATCGAGCGGGAGGGCCAGAGATGAGCAGTTCTTC. Its protein is CARRSSGRARDEQFF.

The chain combines TRBV5-1 with TRBJ2-5; D gene unclear. This CDR3 contains 14 residues. Germline lookup yields CDR1 SGHRS and CDR2 YFSETQ. The ends were cut back, 0 bases at V and 3 bases at J, with 9 bases in the middle. The CDR3 bases are TGCGCCAGCAGCTTGGGGCCTGGAGAAGAGACCCAGTACTTC. Residues: CASSLGPGEETQYF.

The chain is built from TRBV29-1 and TRBJ1-3; D not certain. The CDR3 is 14 residues long. Per the germline V gene, CDR1 is SQVTM and CDR2 is ANQGSEA. Trimming pared 7 bases from V and 0 bases from J, leaving 13 bases between. The CDR3 region is CSAILWGSGNTIYF. The DNA of the CDR3 is TGCAGCGCTATTCTGTGGGGCTCTGGAAACACCATATATTTT.

The V gene is TRBV6-6, the J gene TRBJ2-3; D is undetermined. The germline CDR1 and CDR2 sequences are MNHNY and SVGAGI (reference sequence). The germline V and J ends were trimmed by 4 bases and 5 bases, with 7 bases remaining between them. This CDR3 contains 12 residues. As DNA, the CDR3 is TGTGCCAGCAGTTCAGAAGGAGATACGCAGTATTTT. Translated: CASSSEGDTQYF.

The chain uses TRBV7-6 and TRBJ2-5; 12 bases are shared with TRBD2. J lost 7 bases, V lost 2 bases, and 11 bases had no gene match. Germline V gene data show CDR1 as SGHVS and CDR2 as FNYEAQ. The CDR3 is 17 residues long. CDR3 sequence reads: CASSLSLLAGGRVTQYF. The CDR3 DNA sequence: TGTGCCAGCAGCTTAAGTCTACTAGCGGGAGGACGGGTGACCCAGTACTTC.

In this sample, this clonotype turned up a few times. The chain combines TRBV4-1 with TRBJ2-1; TRBD2 matches at 8 bases. CDR1 and CDR2 (germline): MGHRA, YSYEKL. Germline trimming cut 4 bases from V and 1 base from J; bases unmatched to any gene: 12. This CDR3 contains 18 residues. The CDR3 DNA is TGCGCCAGCAGCCTCCGACCTGCGGGACTAGGTTCCTACAATGAGCAGTTCTTC. It is translated as CASSLRPAGLGSYNEQFF.

The chain employs TRBV7-2 and TRBJ2-1, with TRBD2 identical over 8 bases. The junction had 8 bases not matched to a gene; V was cut back by 5 bases and J by 5 bases. CDR3 length: 15 residues. The V gene's germline CDR1 is SGHTA and CDR2 FQGNSA. The CDR3 spells CASSNGGGANNEQFF. CDR3 sequence (DNA): TGTGCCAGCAGCAACGGGGGGGGAGCGAACAATGAGCAGTTCTTC.

This sequence joins TRBV15 and TRBJ2-1, with a tentative D call TRBD1 (6 bases). The germline V gene has CDR1 LNHNV and CDR2 YYDKDF (reference sequence). The V gene lost 3 bases and the J gene lost 2 bases, with 8 bases spanning the gap. The CDR3 extends over 14 amino acids. For the CDR3, the DNA is TGTGCCACCAGCAGTAGGACAGCCTACAATGAGCAGTTCTTC. Translated: CATSSRTAYNEQFF. The complete variable domain, with remaining parts taken from reference TRBV15 and TRBJ2-1, reads DAMVIQNPRYQVTQFGKPVTLSCSQTLNHNVMYWYQQKSSQAPKLLFHYYDKDFNNEADTPDNFQSRRPNTSFCFLDIRSPGLGDTAMYLCATSSRTAYNEQFFGPGTRLTVL.

Many counts were recorded for this clonotype. V and J are TRBV7-2 and TRBJ1-1; maybe TRBD1 (5 bases). CDR1 is SGHTA and CDR2 is FQGNSA in the germline V gene. The CDR3 has 15 amino acids. Deletions cut 3 bases from V and 0 bases from J, with 11 bases between. The CDR3 region has the DNA TGTGCCAGCAGCTTCGACAGCAGCATGAACACTGAAGCTTTCTTT. It codes for CASSFDSSMNTEAFF.

This rearrangement joins TRBV6-2 or TRBV6-3 to TRBJ2-7; TRBD1 matches 10 bases. Trimming took 2 bases from V and 6 from J; bases not matched to a gene: 7. Germline CDR1 MNHEY, CDR2 SVGEGT. The CDR3 loop spans 15 amino acids. The CDR3 sequence is CASSYPATGGGEQYF. The CDR3 nucleotides are TGTGCCAGCAGTTACCCGGCGACAGGGGGCGGCGAGCAGTACTTC.

The chain joins TRBV2 to TRBJ1-2; D is perhaps TRBD1 (5 bases). The ends were cut back, 2 bases at V and 2 bases at J, with 9 bases in the middle. Germline V lookup: CDR1 SNHLY, CDR2 FYNNEI. The CDR3 extends over 14 amino acids. DNA of the CDR3: TGTGCCAGCAGTGAAATTAGACAGAACTATGGCTACACCTTC. Translation: CASSEIRQNYGYTF.

The chain uses TRBV20-1 and TRBJ1-5; TRBD1 matches 10 bases. The CDR3 length is 15 residues. J lost 5 bases, V lost 3 bases, and 7 bases had no gene match. Per germline, CDR1 DFQATT and CDR2 SNEGSKA (reference sequence). CDR3 in amino acids: CSAREWTGGDQPQHF. In DNA form, the CDR3 reads TGCAGTGCTAGGGAATGGACAGGGGGGGATCAGCCCCAGCATTTT.